This T cell receptor beta chain was recorded in a study of shared clonotypes between healthy human individuals. General observations from the study: Generation probabilities of non-shared clonotypes were lower (relative to those shared by all four donors). Estimated richness values were generally larger in naive subsets than in memory subsets.

Terminally differentiated effector memory CD45RA+ cells were excluded from the naive CD8 cells, which were CD45RO-negative and positively selected for CCR7. Every donor, a Caucasian adult, lived in Nashville, Tennessee. About this clone itself: Antigen specificity is unknown.

Generated by immunoSEQ multiplex PCR, the TCRdb table keeps only in-frame clones and is missing some. In the table there are about 2.1 million clones, around 95% of which are singletons. This receptor was identified in a man aged 18 to 30 in good health. Some clones in this sample may be carry-over from other donors' samples. Material for sequencing was naive CD8+ T cells from PBMCs.

The chain's CDR3 is CASSSPGRNEQFF. The CDR3 nucleotides are TGTGCCAGCAGCTCCCCGGGGAGGAATGAGCAGTTCTTC. The J gene is TRBJ2-1, the V gene TRBV28, with D maybe TRBD2 (6 bases). The CDR3 contains 13 residues. V lost 6 bases and J 7 bases, leaving 13 bases between the germline ends. Germline-derived CDR1 and CDR2 are MDHEN and SYDVKM. The full variable domain, with the rest looked up from reference TRBV28 and TRBJ2-1, is DVKVTQSSRYLVKRTGEKVFLECVQDMDHENMFWYRQDPGLGLRLIYFSYDVKMKEKGDIPEGYSVSREKKERFSLILESASTNQTSMYLCASSSPGRNEQFFGPGTRLTVL.